These 30 T cell receptor beta chains were all obtained from the same sample, sequenced in a study of blood T cell repertoires in COVID-19. Sequencing used immunoSEQ multiplex PCR; TCRdb keeps in-frame clones, though not all of them. Altogether about 260,000 clones are present, 85% to 90% being singletons, with the ten largest covering approximately 1.4%. Material: peripheral blood. The origin of the receptors is a woman aged 35 to 49 who had recovered from COVID-19.

The chain recombines TRBV5-1 with TRBJ1-4; 7 bases align to TRBD1. Per germline, CDR1 SGHRS and CDR2 YFSETQ. The CDR3 is made up of 15 amino acids. Trimming at V came to 0 bases and at J to 3 bases, leaving 2 bases not matched to a gene. CDR3 region: CASSLAGTANEKLFF. The CDR3 coding sequence is TGCGCCAGCAGCTTGGCGGGGACAGCTAATGAAAAACTGTTTTTT.

The chain uses TRBV18 and TRBJ1-1; TRBD1 is a possible D gene (5 bases). The germline V gene has CDR1 KGHSH and CDR2 LQKENI. V lost 5 bases and J lost 1, with 8 bases in between. This CDR3 spans 13 amino acids. CDR3 in amino acids: CASSADRNTEAFF. In DNA, the CDR3 is TGTGCCAGCTCAGCTGACAGGAACACTGAAGCTTTCTTT.

The chain is built from TRBV9 and TRBJ1-6; the D is unclear. Deletions cut 0 bases from V and 8 bases from J, with 6 bases between. The CDR3 is 13 amino acids. Germline lookup yields CDR1 SGDLS and CDR2 YYNGEE. DNA of the CDR3: TGTGCCAGCAGCGTAGGCTCGGATTCACCCCTCCACTTT. It specifies CASSVGSDSPLHF.

The chain combines TRBV19 with TRBJ1-2; D remains ambiguous. V shed 6 bases and J shed 6 bases, with 14 bases lying between them. The CDR3 loop spans 13 amino acids. Looked up from germline, CDR1 is LNHDA and CDR2 is SQIVND (reference sequence). In DNA form, the CDR3 reads TGTGCCAGTAGGAGGATGGATTCCGATGGCTACACCTTC. This gives the protein CASRRMDSDGYTF.

The rearrangement uses TRBV6-5 and TRBJ2-7; perhaps TRBD1 as D (5 bases). The CDR3 runs to 12 residues. Germline V gene data show CDR1 as MNHEY and CDR2 as SVGAGI. Between the trimmed V and J ends, which lost 3 bases and 6 bases, there was a span of 9 bases. The CDR3 here is CASSYLGAEQYF. DNA of the CDR3: TGTGCCAGCAGTTATTTAGGGGCCGAGCAGTACTTC.

The genes are TRBV27 and TRBJ1-1; 8 bases line up with TRBD1. The V gene end was trimmed by 3 bases and the J gene end by 2 bases; junction bases not matched to a gene: 8. CDR1 is MNHEY and CDR2 is SMNVEV in the germline V gene (reference sequence). The CDR3 loop spans 16 amino acids. The DNA for the CDR3 is TGTGCCAGCAGTTTCCGGGGACAGGCTTTTAACACTGAAGCTTTCTTT. This encodes CASSFRGQAFNTEAFF.

A few counts support this clone. The rearrangement links TRBV27 to TRBJ1-2; no definite D call. Germline CDR1 reads MNHEY; CDR2 reads SMNVEV (reference sequence). The ends were cut back, 6 bases at V and 8 bases at J, with 16 bases in the middle. This CDR3 is built from 13 residues. CDR3 residues: CASSRPGRGGYTF. The CDR3 DNA reads TGTGCCAGCAGCCGACCCGGCCGCGGAGGCTACACCTTC.

A single count supports this clone. The chain uses TRBV10-3 and TRBJ1-3, with D possibly being TRBD1 (6 bases). The V gene's germline CDR1 is ENHRY and CDR2 SYGVKD. The CDR3 spans 16 residues. V lost 6 bases and J lost 8, with 23 bases in between. CDR3 residues: CAIRTTLRDKKDTIYF. The CDR3 region has the DNA TGTGCCATCAGAACGACTTTAAGGGACAAGAAAGACACCATATATTTT.

The chain combines TRBV5-4 with TRBJ1-2; 8 nucleotides line up with TRBD1. The CDR3 contains 16 residues. V dropped 3 bases and J dropped 5; count of bases not matched to a gene: 12. The V gene's germline CDR1 is SGHNT and CDR2 YYREEE (reference sequence). The CDR3: CASSSRTGRDSYGYTF. Here the CDR3 DNA reads TGTGCCAGCAGCTCACGGACAGGGAGGGATTCTTATGGCTACACCTTC.

The sample holds one count of this clone. The rearrangement links TRBV2 to TRBJ1-1; D possibly corresponds to TRBD1 (5 bases). The ends were cut back, 4 bases at V and 1 base at J, with 10 bases in the middle. Germline values: CDR1 SNHLY, CDR2 FYNNEI. The CDR3 consists of 14 residues. The CDR3 protein is CASSGQLRNTEAFF. Here the CDR3 DNA reads TGTGCCAGCAGTGGACAGCTCAGGAACACTGAAGCTTTCTTT.

V gene TRBV9 combines with J gene TRBJ1-3; 8 bases agree with TRBD1. With V trimmed by 1 base and J by 2 bases, 2 bases remained unmatched. This CDR3 spans 15 amino acids. Germline assignment: CDR1 SGDLS and CDR2 YYNGEE. The DNA for the CDR3 is TGTGCCAGCAGCGTAACAGGGGGAACTGGAAACACCATATATTTT. Translation: CASSVTGGTGNTIYF.

This clone was observed once. This chain uses TRBV19 with TRBJ2-5; 7 nucleotides match TRBD1. Losses at the gene ends were 5 bases for V and 5 bases for J; bases not matched to a gene: 8. The CDR3 spans 14 residues. CDR1 is LNHDA and CDR2 is SQIVND in the germline V gene (reference sequence). The CDR3 protein is CASSSLQGQETQYF. The CDR3, as DNA: TGTGCCAGTAGTTCTTTACAGGGACAGGAGACCCAGTACTTC.

The chain is built from TRBV5-1 and TRBJ1-6; 7 bases map to TRBD1. Germline-derived CDR1 and CDR2 are SGHRS and YFSETQ. V lost 4 bases, J lost 0 bases, and 7 bases stayed unmatched. This CDR3 is 17 amino acids long. In nucleotides, the CDR3 is TGCGCCAGCAGCCCCGGACAGGTGAACTCCTATAATTCACCCCTCCACTTT. Translated: CASSPGQVNSYNSPLHF.

The gene calls are TRBV10-1 and TRBJ1-1; 10 bases are shared with TRBD1. Looked up from germline, CDR1 is WNHNN and CDR2 is SYGVQD (reference sequence). The CDR3 spans 20 residues. J lost 0 bases, V lost 1 base, and 14 bases had no gene match. The CDR3 loop is CASSEYTITGTGDLNTEAFF. The CDR3 DNA sequence: TGCGCCAGCAGTGAGTACACCATCACCGGGACAGGGGACTTGAACACTGAAGCTTTCTTT.

The rearrangement joins TRBV11-3 to TRBJ2-7; D possibly corresponds to TRBD1 (6 bases). The CDR3 is 13 amino acids. The V and J ends lost 5 bases and 5 bases respectively, with 13 bases between them. CDR1 SGHNT and CDR2 YENEEA come from the germline V gene. DNA of the CDR3: TGTGCCAGCAGCCTAGGGGGAGTGAACGAGCAGTACTTC. It translates to CASSLGGVNEQYF. The full variable domain, rest sourced from reference TRBV11-3 and TRBJ2-7, is EAGVVQSPRYKIIEKKQPVAFWCNPISGHNTLYWYLQNLGQGPELLIRYENEEAVDDSQLPKDRFSAERLKGVDSTLKIQPAELGDSAVYLCASSLGGVNEQYFGPGTRLTVT.

V usage is TRBV12-3 or TRBV12-4 and J usage is TRBJ1-2, with TRBD1 matching 7 bases. After removal of 5 bases from V and 11 bases from J, the junction contained 5 bases not matched to a gene. The CDR3 extends over 11 amino acids. CDR3 residues: CASSHRGGYTF. As DNA, the CDR3 is TGTGCCAGCAGTCACAGGGGTGGATACACCTTC.

The rearrangement uses TRBV5-1 and TRBJ1-4; possible D gene TRBD1, 6 bases. Germline loops: CDR1 SGHRS, CDR2 YFSETQ. Trimming shortened V by 3 bases and J by 8 bases, and 26 bases separated the two germline ends. CDR3 length: 18 residues. The CDR3, as DNA: TGCGCCAGCAGCTCAGGTATCGATACTACAGGGCCGGGGGAAAAACTGTTTTTT. Translating gives CASSSGIDTTGPGEKLFF. The full variable domain, rest sourced from reference TRBV5-1 and TRBJ1-4, is KAGVTQTPRYLIKTRGQQVTLSCSPISGHRSVSWYQQTPGQGLQFLFEYFSETQRNKGNFPGRFSGRQFSNSRSEMNVSTLELGDSALYLCASSSGIDTTGPGEKLFFGSGTQLSVL.

The chain carries TRBV7-6 and TRBJ1-1, with 10 bases fitting TRBD1. Per germline, CDR1 SGHVS and CDR2 FNYEAQ. There are 21 residues in the CDR3. J was trimmed by 4 bases and V by 5 bases; bases with no gene match: 25. The CDR3 DNA is TGTGCCAGCAGCCTAATCCCGGGACAGGGGACGGCGAATGTTATGGGCACTGAAGCTTTCTTT. Translating gives CASSLIPGQGTANVMGTEAFF.

This clone was counted only a few times. The chain recombines TRBV6-5 with TRBJ1-2, with unresolved D. Trimming shortened V by 6 bases and J by 1 base, and 9 bases separated the two germline ends. Germline V gives CDR1 MNHEY, CDR2 SVGAGI. The CDR3 extends over 13 amino acids. The CDR3 bases are TGTGCCAGCAGCCCACTTAGTAACTATGGCTACACCTTC. It is translated as CASSPLSNYGYTF.

CDR3 sequence (DNA): TGTGCCAGCAGCCGACGGTGGGGGACAGGGGGCCCCGGGGAGCTGTTTTTT. It yields the protein CASSRRWGTGGPGELFF. J is TRBJ2-2 and V is TRBV6-6, with TRBD1 identical over 12 bases. The CDR3 covers 17 residues. Germline V lookup: CDR1 MNHNY, CDR2 SVGAGI (reference sequence). With 6 bases clipped from V and 6 bases from J, the junction kept 11 bases outside the gene matches.

The rearrangement links TRBV6-1 to TRBJ2-3; D is ambiguous. The CDR3 runs 16 residues. Per germline, CDR1 MNHNS and CDR2 SASEGT. Trimming shortened V by 4 bases and J by 2 bases, and 16 bases separated the two germline ends. The CDR3 region is CASSVSPSSFTDTQYF. In nucleotides, the CDR3 is TGTGCCAGCAGTGTTAGCCCCTCTTCCTTCACAGATACGCAGTATTTT.

The chain carries TRBV29-1 and TRBJ2-6; D is undetermined. V dropped 4 bases and J dropped 0 bases, with 4 bases sitting between them. The germline CDR1 and CDR2 sequences are SQVTM and ANQGSEA. The CDR3 has 13 residues. The CDR3 sequence is CSVASSGANVLTF. DNA for the CDR3: TGCAGCGTTGCCAGCTCTGGGGCCAACGTCCTGACTTTC.

This clone has just one count. The chain uses TRBV18 and TRBJ2-1; 8 nucleotides align to TRBD1. Germline lookup yields CDR1 KGHSH and CDR2 LQKENI. CDR3 length equals 17 residues. V shed 5 bases, J shed 4 bases, and the junction held 13 bases outside the gene matches. The CDR3 protein is CASSSKRGQGEYNEQFF. In nucleotides, the CDR3 is TGTGCCAGCTCATCAAAACGTGGACAGGGAGAGTACAATGAGCAGTTCTTC.

This chain connects TRBV18 to TRBJ1-5, with 7 positions matching TRBD1. CDR3 length: 16 amino acids. With 1 base clipped from V and 3 bases from J, the junction kept 6 bases outside the gene matches. Germline values: CDR1 KGHSH, CDR2 LQKENI. The CDR3 reads CASSPLRDSYNQPQHF. The CDR3 nucleotides read TGTGCCAGCTCACCACTCAGGGACAGCTACAATCAGCCCCAGCATTTT.

V usage is TRBV6-5 and J usage is TRBJ1-4; the D is unclear. Trimming shortened V by 6 bases and J by 8 bases, and 16 bases separated the two germline ends. Looked up from germline, CDR1 is MNHEY and CDR2 is SVGAGI. This CDR3 has 14 amino acids. The CDR3 loop is CASSERNRNEKLFF. In DNA form, the CDR3 reads TGTGCCAGCAGCGAGAGGAACCGGAACGAAAAACTGTTTTTT.

CDR3 sequence: CASSLGSGDYGYTF. CDR3 DNA: TGCGCCAGCAGCTTAGGATCAGGGGACTATGGCTACACCTTC. The chain has TRBV5-1 and TRBJ1-2; perhaps TRBD1 as D (6 bases). V shed 2 bases and J shed 3 bases, with 11 bases lying between them. Per the germline V gene, CDR1 is SGHRS and CDR2 is YFSETQ. The CDR3 is made up of 14 amino acids.

This sequence joins TRBV7-2 and TRBJ1-4; weak D call: TRBD1 (6 bases). The CDR3 totals 16 residues. V was pared by 6 bases and J by 10 bases, with 24 bases between. Germline V gene sequence: CDR1 SGHTA, CDR2 FQGNSA. The chain's CDR3 is CASSFGGTRGIGKLFF. The CDR3 DNA follows: TGTGCCAGCAGTTTCGGGGGGACACGTGGCATCGGAAAACTGTTTTTT.

The chain joins TRBV5-1 to TRBJ1-1; 7 bases align to TRBD1. The germline CDR1 and CDR2 sequences are SGHRS and YFSETQ. Unmatched junction bases numbered 6, after V lost 0 bases and J lost 1 base. This CDR3 is built from 16 residues. The CDR3 sequence: CASSLAGGVPNTEAFF. In DNA, the CDR3 is TGCGCCAGCAGCTTGGCAGGGGGAGTGCCGAACACTGAAGCTTTCTTT. The full variable domain, its missing parts supplied by reference TRBV5-1 and TRBJ1-1, is KAGVTQTPRYLIKTRGQQVTLSCSPISGHRSVSWYQQTPGQGLQFLFEYFSETQRNKGNFPGRFSGRQFSNSRSEMNVSTLELGDSALYLCASSLAGGVPNTEAFFGQGTRLTVV.

CDR3 in DNA: TGTGCCACCACCCAACCGGGACTCCACGACGAGAATGGCTACACCTTC. It encodes CATTQPGLHDENGYTF. V gene TRBV24-1 combines with J gene TRBJ1-2; D might be TRBD1 (5 bases). The CDR3 extends over 16 amino acids. V was pared by 8 bases and J by 6 bases, with 24 bases between. The V gene's germline CDR1 is KGHDR and CDR2 SFDVKD.

In its sample, this clone was seen a few times. The chain is built from TRBV25-1 and TRBJ2-2, with D tentatively TRBD1 (6 bases). This CDR3 contains 13 residues. CDR1 and CDR2 (germline): MGHDK, SYGVNS. V gave up 9 bases and J gave up 4 bases, with 12 bases separating them. The DNA of the CDR3 is TGTGCCAGTACACAGGGCCTCACCGGGGAGCTGTTTTTT. Protein sequence: CASTQGLTGELFF.